Listed here is a single T cell receptor beta chain. Antigen specificity is unknown. Germline V gene data show CDR1 as SGHRS and CDR2 as YFSETQ. Between the trimmed V and J ends, which lost 3 bases and 11 bases, there was a span of 23 bases. There are 15 residues in the CDR3. Purities in excess of 98% were seen in all sorted populations. The data are from a study of beta chain features in type 1 diabetes. Regarding the study as a whole: In type 1 diabetes patients, VDJ junctions had fewer insertions; deletions at these junctions were more frequent. Shorter templates may be favored by PCR, equally so in patients and controls. The similarity of naive, central memory and Treg TCRB repertoires appeared greater among patients than among healthy donors. Shortening of TCRB CDR3s, moderate but significant, appeared in all four CD4+ subsets of Type 1 diabetes patients.

Sequenced material consisted of expressed TCRB transcripts (all of the isolated RNA was reverse transcribed). The table came from immunoSEQ multiplex PCR; TCRdb's copy has only in-frame clones and leaves some out. The sample holds more than 550,000 clones; over 12% are singletons and the top ten take 0.035% to 0.045%. The rearrangement uses TRBV5-1 and TRBJ2-5; no reliable D call. The sequence derives from a man between 18 and 29 years old with type 1 diabetes. Sequencing was done on a sample of naive CD4+ T cells from blood. CDR3 in DNA: TGCGCCAGCAGCTCCCAGGCGGCAAAAACTACGGTGCAGTACTTC. Translation: CASSSQAAKTTVQYF.